This T cell receptor (beta chain) was identified during a study of vaccination effects on CD4 cells after COVID-19. Study findings and constraints: Clones induced by infection and by vaccine showed marked clonal contraction late after vaccination. In convalescent patients, vaccine-induced clones largely differed from infection-induced clones.

This clone was seen more than once but under ten times. Its antigen is currently unknown. The table came from immunoSEQ multiplex PCR; TCRdb's copy has only in-frame clones and leaves some out. The sample lists about 22,000 clones; about 80% were seen once. Trimming cost V 5 bases and J 6 bases, with 16 bases left between them. The CDR3 has 14 residues. From germline, CDR1 is SGHNT and CDR2 YENEEA. With the ViraFEST assay, the study expanded antigen-specific CD4+ T cells using viral peptide pools, then sequenced them. Following 10 days of culture, CD4+ T cells were isolated. The person had PCR-confirmed SARS-CoV-2 infection between March and December 2020.

This chain joins TRBV11-3 and TRBJ1-2, with D possibly matching TRBD1 (5 bases). The source was CD4+ T cells from PBMCs cultured with a peptide pool, collected before COVID-19 vaccination. This TCR derives from a human donor who had a prior SARS-CoV-2 infection. Written as DNA, the CDR3 is TGTGCCAGCAGCGCGAGAGGACAAAGGAATGGCTACACCTTC. Protein product: CASSARGQRNGYTF.